This TCR beta chain emerged from a study of regulatory T cells in long-lasting Graves disease. Findings and limits, study-wide: Persistent Graves' cases showed lower TCR diversity than newly diagnosed cases.

Investigators prepared the TCR beta libraries by applying iRepertoire HTBI primers and Arm-PCR of CDR3 regions. Using its own MiXCR run on the multiplex PCR reads, TCRdb lists one record per CDR3 protein. The profile shows under 450,000 distinct CDR3 sequences, roughly 25% of them singletons. Ten or more counts support this clonotype. Antigen unknown. Indicated time point: persistent/refractory GD, antithyroid drugs over 5 years with positive TRAb. The TCR library used RNA extracted from PBMCs. Source: peripheral blood mononuclear cells (PBMCs), taken when the disease was refractory, from a patient treated with antithyroid drugs. The TCR comes from a woman aged 40-49 years with Graves disease.

CDR3 DNA sequence: TGCAGCGTTGAAGTTGGCCTTAACTATGGCTACACCTTC. Its protein product is CSVEVGLNYGYTF. The V and J genes are TRBV29-1 and TRBJ1-2; no firm D call. V was clipped by 1 base and J by 1 base, with 7 bases between them. This CDR3 contains 13 residues. Germline CDR1 and CDR2: SQVTM and ANQGSEA.